This T cell receptor (beta chain) was found in a study of cytomegalovirus exposure and HLA in healthy donors. Background on the study: The study's early data release held roughly 91 million unique TCRs from HLA-typed donors.

Donors likely had unrecorded immune exposures despite being nominally healthy when sampled. V was shortened by 4 bases and J by 0 bases, with 10 bases between the two germline ends. The CDR3 loop spans 15 amino acids. Germline values: CDR1 MGHRA, CDR2 YSYEKL. Primers for the PCR totalled 60 Vbeta and 13 Jbeta. The repertoire was sequenced with immunoSEQ multiplex PCR; TCRdb's copy has only in-frame clones and lacks some. The sample holds some 150,000 clones, 76% seen once. J is TRBJ1-3 and V is TRBV4-1; D is uncertain. Sequences were obtained from PBMCs. This receptor was identified in a woman in her thirties or forties in good health and CMV-seronegative. CDR3 nucleotide sequence: TGCGCCAGCAGCCGGAGGGAGAACTCTGGAAACACCATATATTTT. This codes for CASSRRENSGNTIYF.